This TCR beta chain derives from a study of human T cells and chemical hapten exposure. Regarding time point: patch test 2, 6 weeks after DPC sensitization. Treatment meaning: therapeutic diphenylcyclopropenone sensitization with weekly scalp DPC. Alopecia patients between 18 and 70 years old and suitable for DPC were used as donors. Study findings and constraints: The formation of large CDR3 similarity clusters by expanded TCRs significantly exceeded that of controls.

There are 13 residues in the CDR3. The ends were cut back, 5 bases at V and 7 bases at J, with 14 bases in the middle. CDR1 and CDR2 (germline): SGHAT, FQDESV (reference sequence). This clonotype showed up many times. Its target is unknown. The study used a library that attached unique molecular identifiers to individual cDNA molecules. Via MiXCR, TCRdb re-called the RACE reads, giving one row per CDR3 protein. The sample yields around 360,000 distinct CDR3 sequences, more than 5% seen once. This sequence was found in a woman under 30 with alopecia areata. Some clones in this sample may be carry-over from other donors' samples. Source: whole blood, taken in connection with sensitization to the hapten diphenylcyclopropenone (DPC). The chain combines TRBV11-1 with TRBJ1-1; D might be TRBD1 (5 bases). CDR3 in DNA: TGTGCCAGCAGCCAACCGGGGACCCATGAAGCTTTCTTT. Amino acid sequence: CASSQPGTHEAFF.